This entry describes one TCR beta chain. The CDR3 covers 14 residues. The V gene's germline CDR1 is SGHAT and CDR2 FQDESV (reference sequence). V was cut by 1 base and J by 3 bases, with 10 bases left in between. The data derive from a study of blood T cell repertoires in COVID-19. The overall study: Samples came from the United States, Italy and Spain, spanning acute and convalescent COVID-19. PBMCs, B-cell-depleted T cells, or T cells were the source of the cDNA or gDNA that made up the material.

Method: immunoSEQ multiplex PCR; TCRdb's copy keeps in-frame clones and lacks some. This table holds 55,000 to 75,000 clones, less than 85% found once. The origin of this receptor is a man aged 55 to 70 with acute or convalescent COVID-19. Sequenced material: peripheral blood. The chain couples TRBV11-1 to TRBJ2-7, with D possibly being TRBD2 (5 bases). CDR3 sequence (DNA): TGTGCCAGCAGCTTAGGTTTAGGGAGCTACGAGCAGTACGTC. Residues: CASSLGLGSYEQYV.